The present TCR beta chain was sequenced within a study of CD8+CD57+ T cells in acquired aplastic anemia. TCR beta VDJ and CDR3 profiles were obtained from a genomic DNA template. TCRdb analysed the reads with MiXCR anew, one entry per CDR3 protein. The sample holds 150,000 to 180,000 distinct CDR3 sequences, approximately 52% seen once. CD8+CD57+ cell expansion had been shown by flow cytometry in patients chosen for sequencing. Among the patients, all had severe acquired aplastic anemia. This clonotype originated in a human donor with aplastic anemia. The sequenced material came from sorted CD4+, CD8+, or CD8+CD57+ T cells (not recorded which) from PBMCs.

The chain's CDR3 is CASGLVQGYTF. The DNA for the CDR3 is TGTGCTAGTGGTTTGGTACAAGGCTACACCTTC. This chain uses TRBV12-5 with TRBJ1-2; unclear D gene. The CDR3 runs 11 residues. Germline V lookup: CDR1 LGHNT, CDR2 FRNRAP. V was cut by 0 bases and J by 8 bases, with 4 bases left in between.